This T cell receptor beta chain was profiled in a study of human T cells and chemical hapten exposure. Concerning this clonotype: Its antigen is not known.

With 2 bases removed from V and 3 bases from J, the gap between germline ends came to 11 bases. Germline CDR1 MNHEY, CDR2 SVGAGI. CDR3 length: 14 amino acids. One entry per CDR3 protein, called by TCRdb with MiXCR from the RACE reads. The table lists 150,000 to 200,000 distinct CDR3 sequences, about 25% of them singletons. Notes on the study in general: With patch test score, the counts of PT1 expanded TCRs showed a positive correlation. Every donor had alopecia, and their immune response may therefore differ from healthy people's. TCRs at high frequency, those above 1 in 1000, did not change with DPC sensitization.

Time point noted: patch test 3, about 24 weeks after DPC sensitization. Treatment of the sample: therapeutic diphenylcyclopropenone sensitization with weekly scalp DPC. The starting material was whole blood, obtained in connection with sensitization to the hapten diphenylcyclopropenone (DPC). This TCR came from a middle-aged woman with alopecia areata. Some clones in this sample may be carry-over from other donors' samples. The chain recombines TRBV6-5 with TRBJ2-7; possibly TRBD2 for D (7 bases). The CDR3 nucleotides read TGTGCCAGCAGTTACGCAGGGGAGGGCTACGAGCAGTACTTC. Translating gives CASSYAGEGYEQYF.